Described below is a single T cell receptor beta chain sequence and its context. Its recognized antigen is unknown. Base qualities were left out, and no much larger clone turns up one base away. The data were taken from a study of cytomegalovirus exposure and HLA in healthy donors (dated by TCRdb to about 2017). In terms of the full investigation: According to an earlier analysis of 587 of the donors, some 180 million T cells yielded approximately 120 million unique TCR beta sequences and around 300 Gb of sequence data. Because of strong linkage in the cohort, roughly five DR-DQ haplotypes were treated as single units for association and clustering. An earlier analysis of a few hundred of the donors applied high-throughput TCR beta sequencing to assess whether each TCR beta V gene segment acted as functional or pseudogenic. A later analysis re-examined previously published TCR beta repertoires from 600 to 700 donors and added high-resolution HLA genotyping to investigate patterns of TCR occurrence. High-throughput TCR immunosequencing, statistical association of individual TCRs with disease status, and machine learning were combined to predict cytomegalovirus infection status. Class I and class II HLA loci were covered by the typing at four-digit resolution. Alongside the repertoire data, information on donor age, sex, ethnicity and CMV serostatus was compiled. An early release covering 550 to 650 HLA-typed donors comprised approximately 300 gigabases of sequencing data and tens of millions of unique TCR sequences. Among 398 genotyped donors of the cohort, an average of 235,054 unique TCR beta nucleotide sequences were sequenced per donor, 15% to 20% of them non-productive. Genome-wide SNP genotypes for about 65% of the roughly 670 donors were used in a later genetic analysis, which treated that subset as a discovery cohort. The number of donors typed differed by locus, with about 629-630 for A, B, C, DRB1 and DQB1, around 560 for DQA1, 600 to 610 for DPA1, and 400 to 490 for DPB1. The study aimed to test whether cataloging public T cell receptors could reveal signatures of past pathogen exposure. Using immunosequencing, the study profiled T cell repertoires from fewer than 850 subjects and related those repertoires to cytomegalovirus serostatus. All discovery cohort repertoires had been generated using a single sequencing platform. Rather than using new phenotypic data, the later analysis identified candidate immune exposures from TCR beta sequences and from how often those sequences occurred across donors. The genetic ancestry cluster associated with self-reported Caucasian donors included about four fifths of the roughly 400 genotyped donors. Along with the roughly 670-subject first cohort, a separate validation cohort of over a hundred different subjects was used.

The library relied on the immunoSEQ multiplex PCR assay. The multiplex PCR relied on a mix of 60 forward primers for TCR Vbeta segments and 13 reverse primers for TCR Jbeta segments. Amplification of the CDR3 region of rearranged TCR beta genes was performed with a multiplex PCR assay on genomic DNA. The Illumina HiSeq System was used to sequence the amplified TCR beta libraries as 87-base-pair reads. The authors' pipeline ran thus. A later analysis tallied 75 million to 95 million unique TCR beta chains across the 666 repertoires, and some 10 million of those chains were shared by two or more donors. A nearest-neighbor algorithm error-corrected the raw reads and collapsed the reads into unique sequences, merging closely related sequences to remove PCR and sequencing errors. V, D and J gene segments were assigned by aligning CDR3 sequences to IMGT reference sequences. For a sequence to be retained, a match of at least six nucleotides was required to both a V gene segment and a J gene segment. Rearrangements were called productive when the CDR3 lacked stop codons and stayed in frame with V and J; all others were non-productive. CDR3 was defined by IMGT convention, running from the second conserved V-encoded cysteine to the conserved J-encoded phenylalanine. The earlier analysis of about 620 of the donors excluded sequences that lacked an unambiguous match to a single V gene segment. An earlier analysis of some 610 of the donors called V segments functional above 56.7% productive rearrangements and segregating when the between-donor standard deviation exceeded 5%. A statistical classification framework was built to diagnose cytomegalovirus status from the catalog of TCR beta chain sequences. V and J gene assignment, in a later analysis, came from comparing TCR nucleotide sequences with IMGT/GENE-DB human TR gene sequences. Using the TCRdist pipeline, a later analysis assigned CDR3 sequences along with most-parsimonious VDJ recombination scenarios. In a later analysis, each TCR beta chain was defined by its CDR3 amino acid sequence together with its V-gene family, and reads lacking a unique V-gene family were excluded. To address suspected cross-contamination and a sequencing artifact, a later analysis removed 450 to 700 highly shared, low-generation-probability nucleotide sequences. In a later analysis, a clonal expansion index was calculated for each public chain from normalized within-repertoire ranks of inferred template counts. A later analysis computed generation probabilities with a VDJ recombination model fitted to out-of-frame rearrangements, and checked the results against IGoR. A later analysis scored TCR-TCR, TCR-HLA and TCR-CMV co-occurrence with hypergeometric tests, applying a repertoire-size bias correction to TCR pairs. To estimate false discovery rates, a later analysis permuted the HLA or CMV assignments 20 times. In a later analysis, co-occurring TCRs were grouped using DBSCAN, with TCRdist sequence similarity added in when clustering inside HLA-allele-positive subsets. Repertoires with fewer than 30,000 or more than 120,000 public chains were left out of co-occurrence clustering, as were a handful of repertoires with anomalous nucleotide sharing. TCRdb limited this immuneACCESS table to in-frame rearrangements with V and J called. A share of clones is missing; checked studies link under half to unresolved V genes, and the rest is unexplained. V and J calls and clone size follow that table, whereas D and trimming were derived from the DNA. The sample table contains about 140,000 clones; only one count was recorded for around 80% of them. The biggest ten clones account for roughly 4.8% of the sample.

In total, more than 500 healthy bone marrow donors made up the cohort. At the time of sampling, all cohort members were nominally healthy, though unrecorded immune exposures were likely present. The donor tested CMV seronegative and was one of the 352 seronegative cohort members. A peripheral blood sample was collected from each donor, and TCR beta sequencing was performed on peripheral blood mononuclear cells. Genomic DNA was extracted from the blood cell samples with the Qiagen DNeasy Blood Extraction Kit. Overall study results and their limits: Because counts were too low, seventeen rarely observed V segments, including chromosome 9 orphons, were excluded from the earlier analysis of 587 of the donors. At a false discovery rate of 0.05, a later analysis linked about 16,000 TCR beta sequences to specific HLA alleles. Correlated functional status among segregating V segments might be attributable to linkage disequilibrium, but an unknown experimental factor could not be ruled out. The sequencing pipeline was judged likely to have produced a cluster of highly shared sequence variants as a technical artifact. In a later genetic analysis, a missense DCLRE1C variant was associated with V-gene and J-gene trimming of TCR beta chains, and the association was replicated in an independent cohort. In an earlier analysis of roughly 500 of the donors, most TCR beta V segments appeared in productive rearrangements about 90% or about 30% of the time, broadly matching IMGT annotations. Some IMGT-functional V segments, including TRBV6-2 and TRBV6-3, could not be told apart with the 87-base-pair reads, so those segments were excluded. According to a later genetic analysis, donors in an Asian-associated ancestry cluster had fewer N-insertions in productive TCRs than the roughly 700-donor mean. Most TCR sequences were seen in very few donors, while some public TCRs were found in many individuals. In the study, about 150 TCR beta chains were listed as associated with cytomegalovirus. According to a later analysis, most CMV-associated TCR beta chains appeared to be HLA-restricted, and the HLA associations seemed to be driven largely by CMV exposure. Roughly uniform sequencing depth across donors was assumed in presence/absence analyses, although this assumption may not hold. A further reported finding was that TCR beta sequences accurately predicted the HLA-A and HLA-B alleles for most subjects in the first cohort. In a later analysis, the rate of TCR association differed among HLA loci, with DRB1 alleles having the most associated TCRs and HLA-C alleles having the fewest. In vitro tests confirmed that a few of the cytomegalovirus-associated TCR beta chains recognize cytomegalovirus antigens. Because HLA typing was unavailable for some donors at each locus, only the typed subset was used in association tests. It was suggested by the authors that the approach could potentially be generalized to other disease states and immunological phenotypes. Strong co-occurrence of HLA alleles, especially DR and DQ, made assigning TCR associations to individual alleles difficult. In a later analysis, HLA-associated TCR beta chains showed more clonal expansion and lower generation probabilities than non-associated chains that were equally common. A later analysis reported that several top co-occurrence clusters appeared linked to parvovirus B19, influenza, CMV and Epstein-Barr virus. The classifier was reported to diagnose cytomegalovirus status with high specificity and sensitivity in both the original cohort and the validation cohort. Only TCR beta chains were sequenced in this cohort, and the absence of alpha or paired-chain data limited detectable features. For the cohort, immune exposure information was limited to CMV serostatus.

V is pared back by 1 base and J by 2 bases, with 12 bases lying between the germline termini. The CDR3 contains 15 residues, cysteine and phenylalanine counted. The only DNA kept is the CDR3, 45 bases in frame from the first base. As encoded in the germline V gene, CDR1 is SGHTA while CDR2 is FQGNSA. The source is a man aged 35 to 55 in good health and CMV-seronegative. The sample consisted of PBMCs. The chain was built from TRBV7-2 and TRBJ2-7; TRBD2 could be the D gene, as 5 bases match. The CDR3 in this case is CASSLVRGSPYEQYF. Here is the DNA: TGTGCCAGCAGCTTAGTCCGGGGAAGTCCCTACGAGCAGTACTTC.